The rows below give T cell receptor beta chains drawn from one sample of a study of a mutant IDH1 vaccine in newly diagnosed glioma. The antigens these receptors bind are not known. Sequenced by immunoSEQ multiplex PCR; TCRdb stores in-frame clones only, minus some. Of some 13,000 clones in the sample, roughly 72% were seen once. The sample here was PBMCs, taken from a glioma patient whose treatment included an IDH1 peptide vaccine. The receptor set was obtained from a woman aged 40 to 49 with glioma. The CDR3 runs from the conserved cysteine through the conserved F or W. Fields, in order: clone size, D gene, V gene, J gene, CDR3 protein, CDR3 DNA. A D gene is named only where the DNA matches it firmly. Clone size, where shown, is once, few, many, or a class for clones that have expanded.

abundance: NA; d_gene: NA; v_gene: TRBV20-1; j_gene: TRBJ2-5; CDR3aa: CSPRGTETQYF; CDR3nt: TGCAGTCCAAGGGGGACGGAGACCCAGTACTTC
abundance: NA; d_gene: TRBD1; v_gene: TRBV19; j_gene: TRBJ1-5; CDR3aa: CASKGQVIQPQHF; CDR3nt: TGTGCCAGTAAGGGACAGGTAATTCAGCCCCAGCATTTT
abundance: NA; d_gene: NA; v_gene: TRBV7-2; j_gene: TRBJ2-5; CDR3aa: CASSLQVEETQYF; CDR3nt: TGTGCCAGCAGCTTACAGGTGGAAGAGACCCAGTACTTC
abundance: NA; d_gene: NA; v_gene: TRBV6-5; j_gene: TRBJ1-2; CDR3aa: CASSSRTAPYGYTF; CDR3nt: TGTGCCAGCAGTTCCCGGACGGCCCCCTATGGCTACACCTTC
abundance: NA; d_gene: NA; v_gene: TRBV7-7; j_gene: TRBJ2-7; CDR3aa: CASSSQGGEQYF; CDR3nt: TGTGCTAGCAGCTCACAGGGTGGGGAGCAGTACTTC
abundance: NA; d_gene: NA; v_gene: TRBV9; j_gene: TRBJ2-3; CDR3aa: CASSVSGTSTDTQYF; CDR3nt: TGTGCCAGCAGCGTTAGCGGAACTAGCACAGATACGCAGTATTTT
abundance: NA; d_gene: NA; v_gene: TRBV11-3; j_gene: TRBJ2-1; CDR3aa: CASSLRQGGGTEQFF; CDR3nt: TGTGCCAGCAGCTTAAGACAAGGGGGCGGGACTGAGCAGTTCTTC
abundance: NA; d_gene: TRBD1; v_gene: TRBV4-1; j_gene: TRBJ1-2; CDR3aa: CASSQVGTAYGYTF; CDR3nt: TGCGCCAGCAGCCAAGTAGGGACAGCCTATGGCTACACCTTC
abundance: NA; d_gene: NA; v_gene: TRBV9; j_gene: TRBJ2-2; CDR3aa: CASSLKNTGELFF; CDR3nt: TGTGCCAGCAGCCTAAAGAACACCGGGGAGCTGTTTTTT
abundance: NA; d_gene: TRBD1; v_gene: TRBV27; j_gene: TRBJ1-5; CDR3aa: CASSPGTGRGALRGQPQHF; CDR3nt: TGTGCCAGCAGTCCGGGGACAGGGAGAGGTGCCCTGAGGGGTCAGCCCCAGCATTTT
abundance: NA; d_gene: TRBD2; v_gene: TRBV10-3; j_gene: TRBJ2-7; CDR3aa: CAISEGRERGVTYEQYF; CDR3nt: TGTGCCATCAGTGAAGGTCGGGAGCGGGGGGTTACCTACGAGCAGTACTTC
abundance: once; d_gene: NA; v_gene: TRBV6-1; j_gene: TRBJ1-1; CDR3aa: CASPSDLLQTEAFF; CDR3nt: TGTGCCAGCCCCTCGGACCTCCTGCAAACTGAAGCTTTCTTT
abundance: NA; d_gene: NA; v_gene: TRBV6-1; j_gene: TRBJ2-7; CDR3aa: CASSEILGDYEQYF; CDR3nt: TGTGCCAGCAGTGAAATTTTAGGGGATTACGAGCAGTACTTC
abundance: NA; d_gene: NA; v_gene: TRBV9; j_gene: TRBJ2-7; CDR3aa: CASSVNWNEQYF; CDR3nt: TGTGCCAGCAGCGTTAATTGGAACGAGCAGTACTTC
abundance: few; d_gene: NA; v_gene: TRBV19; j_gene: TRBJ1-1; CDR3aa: CASSILGVGITEAFF; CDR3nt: TGTGCCAGTAGTATTCTAGGGGTCGGAATCACTGAAGCTTTCTTT
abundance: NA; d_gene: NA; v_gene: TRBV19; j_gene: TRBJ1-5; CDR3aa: CASSLDKGNQPQHF; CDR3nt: TGTGCCAGTAGTCTGGACAAGGGTAATCAGCCCCAGCATTTT
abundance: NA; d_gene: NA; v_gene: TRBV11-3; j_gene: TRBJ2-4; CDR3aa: CAITGVLAKNIQYF; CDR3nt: TGTGCCATCACGGGGGTCCTAGCCAAAAACATTCAGTACTTC
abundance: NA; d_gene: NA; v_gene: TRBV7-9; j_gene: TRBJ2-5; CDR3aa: CASSLAQETQYF; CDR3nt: TGTGCCAGCAGCTTAGCCCAAGAGACCCAGTACTTC
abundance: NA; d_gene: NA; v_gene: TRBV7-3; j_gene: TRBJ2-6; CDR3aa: CASSPRGTSGANVLTF; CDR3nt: TGTGCCAGCAGCCCTCGGGGGACCTCTGGGGCCAACGTCCTGACTTTC
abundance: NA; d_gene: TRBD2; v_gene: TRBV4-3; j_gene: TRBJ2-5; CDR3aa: CASRYLGGPRETQYF; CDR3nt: TGCGCCAGCCGCTACTTGGGAGGGCCTAGGGAGACCCAGTACTTC
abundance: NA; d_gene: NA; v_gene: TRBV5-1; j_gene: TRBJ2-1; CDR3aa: CASSLVGNKGRSPNNEQFF; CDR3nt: TGCGCCAGCAGCTTGGTGGGGAACAAAGGTAGGTCCCCCAACAATGAGCAGTTCTTC
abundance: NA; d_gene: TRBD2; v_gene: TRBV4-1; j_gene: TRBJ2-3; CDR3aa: CASSPGTSGGDTQYF; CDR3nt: TGCGCCAGCAGCCCAGGGACTAGCGGTGGAGATACGCAGTATTTT
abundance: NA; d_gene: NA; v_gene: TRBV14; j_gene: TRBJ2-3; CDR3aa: CASSHPSGDTQYF; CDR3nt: TGTGCCAGCAGCCATCCCTCTGGAGATACGCAGTATTTT
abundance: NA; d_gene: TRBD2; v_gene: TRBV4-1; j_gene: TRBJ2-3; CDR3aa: CASSKDQRDHSTDTQYF; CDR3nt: TGCGCCAGCAGCAAAGACCAGCGGGACCACTCTACAGATACGCAGTATTTT
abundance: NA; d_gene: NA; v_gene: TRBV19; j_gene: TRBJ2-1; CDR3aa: CATRALSSYNEQFF; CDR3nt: TGTGCCACCAGGGCACTGAGCTCCTACAATGAGCAGTTCTTC
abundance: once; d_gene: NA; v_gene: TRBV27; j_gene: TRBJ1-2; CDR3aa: CASSLKGGNYGYTF; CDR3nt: TGTGCCAGCAGTTTGAAGGGGGGGAACTATGGCTACACCTTC